These T cell receptor beta chains were read from a single sample in a study of blood T cell repertoires in COVID-19. TCRdb's table, derived via immunoSEQ multiplex PCR, lists solely in-frame clones and lacks some. The sample lists about 200,000 clones, roughly nine tenths occurring once. The sample taken for sequencing was PBMCs or T cells enriched from blood (not recorded which). Receptors were obtained from a woman aged 30 to 39 with acute COVID-19. Both conserved end residues are part of each CDR3.

V	J	CDR3
TRBV7-6	TRBJ2-7	CASSPVRTGLYEQYF
TRBV7-8	TRBJ1-2	CASSLDLSHRARGYGYTF
TRBV3-1/TRBV3-2	TRBJ1-4	CASSFGDRTNEKLFF
TRBV15	TRBJ1-1	CATSRGSMTGSEFGAFF
TRBV19	TRBJ2-7	CASRTSGGEQYF
TRBV3-1/TRBV3-2	TRBJ1-2	CASSHSRTGGAAGYTF
TRBV10-2	TRBJ1-1	CASRGTGGRNTEAFF
TRBV4-1	TRBJ1-1	CASSQTESQGVAEAFF
TRBV7-2	TRBJ2-3	CASSLVGLAGTDTQYF
TRBV18	TRBJ1-6	CASSPLDRGGSPLHF
TRBV24-1	TRBJ1-2	CATSGAGPYGYTF
TRBV28	TRBJ1-6	CASRGGTGQSPLHF
TRBV2	TRBJ1-5	CASGQGSNQPQHF
TRBV7-3	TRBJ2-7	CASSFQGFGEQYF
TRBV9	TRBJ1-1	CASSVDRGGTEAFF
TRBV3-1/TRBV3-2	TRBJ1-1	CASSQATRTSEAFF
TRBV7-9	TRBJ2-4	CASSLPNSGDSKNIQYF
TRBV19	TRBJ1-4	CASSGGTATNEKLFF
TRBV27	TRBJ2-7	CASSSNSGSYEQYF
TRBV6-5	TRBJ1-4	CASSYHGGGSEKLFF
TRBV11-2	TRBJ1-6	CASSSYIGGNSPLHF
TRBV3-1/TRBV3-2	TRBJ1-2	CASSQAITGGRYTF
TRBV5-1	TRBJ1-6	CASSLGQGAFSPLHF
TRBV27	TRBJ1-5	CASSRGSGSWQPQHF
TRBV2	TRBJ2-1	CASRLAGGNNEQFF
TRBV5-4	TRBJ2-7	CASILAVLSSYEQYF
TRBV19	TRBJ1-4	CASAGQGVNNEKLFF
TRBV6-5	TRBJ2-7	CASRQGTYEQYF
TRBV7-9	TRBJ1-1	CASGPGGPEIPEAFF
TRBV11-2	TRBJ2-5	CASSLAAVSASRDF
TRBV18	TRBJ1-6	CASSPTGQHSPLHF
TRBV18	TRBJ2-3	CASSPWTGSSLTDTQYF
TRBV5-4	TRBJ2-2	CASSSSQGAIGELFF
TRBV20-1	TRBJ2-3	CSAQTGVTQYF
TRBV5-1	TRBJ1-3	CASSLDHSSGNTIYF
TRBV19	TRBJ1-1	CASKFYSNTEAFF
TRBV7-2	TRBJ2-1	CASSSYRGGASEQFF
TRBV10-1	TRBJ2-3	CASREGSSPDTQYF
TRBV7-9	TRBJ1-3	CASSSVSDSAGNTIYF
TRBV19	TRBJ2-5	CASSIEVTGGLETQYF
TRBV10-3	TRBJ1-5	CAISESSTSGAQPQHF
TRBV29-1	TRBJ2-1	CSATDRGHNEQFF
TRBV28	TRBJ1-4	CASSLSTSGNEKLFF
TRBV29-1	TRBJ1-2	CSVVRGLDYGYTF
TRBV4-1	TRBJ1-2	CASSQSPGQGLARQGYTF
TRBV19	TRBJ1-4	CASSSQGAGEKLFF
TRBV5-6	TRBJ1-2	CASSSGDYGYTF